This T cell receptor (beta chain) was documented in a study of blood T cell repertoires in COVID-19. Turning to the study itself: Spain, Italy and the United States supplied samples that represented acute and convalescent COVID-19.

Using immunoSEQ multiplex PCR, the repertoire was profiled, and TCRdb retains in-frame clones only, with some absent. The sample has 200,000 or so clones; about 86% are singletons. In assigning cohorts, the study relied on participant-reported clinical history. Cohort 3 donors were reported recovered after two negative PCRs, clearance, or symptom resolution. In its sample, this clone was seen a few times. The sample taken for sequencing was PBMCs or T cells enriched from blood (not recorded which). The receptor was derived from a man aged 40-50 years who had recovered from COVID-19.

The CDR3 spells CASSPETSWSYNEQFF. CDR3 DNA: TGTGCCAGCTCACCGGAGACTAGTTGGTCCTACAATGAGCAGTTCTTC. The rearrangement joins TRBV18 to TRBJ2-1, with a possible D match to TRBD2 (6 bases). V was cut by 3 bases and J by 1 base, with 13 bases left in between. Germline V gene lookup returns CDR1 KGHSH and CDR2 LQKENI. This CDR3 has 16 residues.